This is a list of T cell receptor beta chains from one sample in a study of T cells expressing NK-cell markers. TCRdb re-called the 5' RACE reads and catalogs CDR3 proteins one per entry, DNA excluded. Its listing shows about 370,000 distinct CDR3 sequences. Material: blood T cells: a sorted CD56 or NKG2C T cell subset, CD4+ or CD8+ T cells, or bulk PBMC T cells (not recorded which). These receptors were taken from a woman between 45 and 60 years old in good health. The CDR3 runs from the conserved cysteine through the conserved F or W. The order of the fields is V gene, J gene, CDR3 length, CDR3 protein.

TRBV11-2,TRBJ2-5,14,CASSQFRGEETQYF
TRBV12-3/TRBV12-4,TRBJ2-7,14,CASSGAGTFYEQYF
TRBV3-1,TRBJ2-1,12,CASRETSGEQFF
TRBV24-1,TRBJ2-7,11,CATSDGREQYF
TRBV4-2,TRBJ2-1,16,CASSQVASGPYNEQFF
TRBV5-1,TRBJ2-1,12,CATGSTYNEQFF
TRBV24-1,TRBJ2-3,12,CATSKGPDTQYF
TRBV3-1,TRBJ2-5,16,CASSFPSGRFVETQYF
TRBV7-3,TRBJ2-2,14,CASSFPGHTGELFF
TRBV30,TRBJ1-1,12,CAWRTGHTEAFF
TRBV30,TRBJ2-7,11,CAGTASGEQYF
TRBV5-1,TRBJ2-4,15,CASSLTQGAKNIQYF
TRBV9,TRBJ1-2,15,CASSHPRDILIGYTF
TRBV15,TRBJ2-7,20,CATSRPGLLDLAGGPYEQYF
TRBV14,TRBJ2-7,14,CASRPSRVVNEQYF
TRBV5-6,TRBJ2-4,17,CASSLLAGGQVRNIQYF
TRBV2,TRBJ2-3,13,CASSESGDSTQYF
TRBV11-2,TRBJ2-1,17,CASSLVATSTWREEQFF
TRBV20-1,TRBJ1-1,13,CRSLSVRSTEAFF